This TCR beta chain was identified during a study of T cell responses to AZD1222 COVID-19 vaccine. Study-level information: Second doses at about 4 or about 12 weeks were pooled.

Profiled with immunoSEQ multiplex PCR; TCRdb holds only in-frame clones, not every one. The data show some 75,000 clones, around nine tenths seen once. With 6 bases removed from V and 5 bases from J, the gap between germline ends came to 16 bases. Per the germline V gene, CDR1 is SQVTM and CDR2 is ANQGSEA. CDR3 length: 13 residues. The sequence was obtained from an adult in good health. The gene calls are TRBV29-1 and TRBJ1-1; D perhaps matches TRBD1 (5 bases). The material was peripheral blood, obtained on day 0 of AZD1222 vaccination. This CDR3 is CSVRSRGNTEAFF. CDR3 sequence (DNA): TGCAGCGTGAGGTCACGGGGGAATACTGAAGCTTTCTTT.